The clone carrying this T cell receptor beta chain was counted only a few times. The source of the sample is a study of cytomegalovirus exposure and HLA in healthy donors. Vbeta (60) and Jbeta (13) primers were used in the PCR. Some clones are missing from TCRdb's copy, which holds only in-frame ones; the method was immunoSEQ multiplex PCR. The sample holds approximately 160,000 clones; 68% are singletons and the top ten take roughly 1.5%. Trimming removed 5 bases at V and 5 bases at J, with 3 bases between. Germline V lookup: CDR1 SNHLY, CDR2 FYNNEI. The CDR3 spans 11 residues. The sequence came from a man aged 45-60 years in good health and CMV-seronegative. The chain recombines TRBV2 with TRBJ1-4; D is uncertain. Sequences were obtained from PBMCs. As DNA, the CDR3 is TGTGCCAGCAGTTCAAATGAAAAACTGTTTTTT. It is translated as CASSSNEKLFF.